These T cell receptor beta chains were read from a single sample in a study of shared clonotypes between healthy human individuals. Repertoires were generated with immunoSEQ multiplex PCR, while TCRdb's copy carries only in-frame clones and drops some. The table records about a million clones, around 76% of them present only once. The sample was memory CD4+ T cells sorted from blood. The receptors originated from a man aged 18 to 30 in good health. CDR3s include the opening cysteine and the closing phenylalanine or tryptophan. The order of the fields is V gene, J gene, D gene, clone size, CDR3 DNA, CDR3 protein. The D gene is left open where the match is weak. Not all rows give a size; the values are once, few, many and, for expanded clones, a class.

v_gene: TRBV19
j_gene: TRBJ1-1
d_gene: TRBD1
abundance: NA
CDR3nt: TGTGCCAGTAGTCCGCCACAGGGGGCGAGCACTGAAGCTTTCTTT
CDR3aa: CASSPPQGASTEAFF

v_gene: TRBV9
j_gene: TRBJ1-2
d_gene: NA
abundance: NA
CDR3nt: TGTGCCAGCAGCATCGGGACTCCCGGTCTGGGCTACACCTTC
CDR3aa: CASSIGTPGLGYTF

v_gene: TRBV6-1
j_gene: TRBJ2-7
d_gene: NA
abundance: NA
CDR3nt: TGTGCCAGCAGTGAAGCGCGAGGCTCCGAGCAGTACTTC
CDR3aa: CASSEARGSEQYF

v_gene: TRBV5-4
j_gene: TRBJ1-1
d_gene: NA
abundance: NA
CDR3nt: TGTGCCAGCAGCTTGGAGGGATTGAACACTGAAGCTTTCTTT
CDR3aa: CASSLEGLNTEAFF

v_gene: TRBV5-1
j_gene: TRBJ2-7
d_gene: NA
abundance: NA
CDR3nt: TGCGCCAGCAGTCCCGATAGCTACGAGCAGTACTTC
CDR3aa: CASSPDSYEQYF

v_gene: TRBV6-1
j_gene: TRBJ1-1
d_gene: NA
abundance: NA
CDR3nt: TGTGCCAGCAAGGGCCGCCTGAACACTGAAGCTTTCTTT
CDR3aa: CASKGRLNTEAFF

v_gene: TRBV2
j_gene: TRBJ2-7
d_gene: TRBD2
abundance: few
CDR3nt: TGTGCCAGCGGGGGGGAATACGAGCAGTACTTC
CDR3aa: CASGGEYEQYF

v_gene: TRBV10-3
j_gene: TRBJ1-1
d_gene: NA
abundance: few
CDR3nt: TGTGCCATCAGTGAGTCGGACCTGGAGGGGGATGAAGCTTTCTTT
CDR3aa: CAISESDLEGDEAFF

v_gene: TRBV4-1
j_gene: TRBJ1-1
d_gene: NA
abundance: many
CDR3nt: TGCGCCAGCAGCCATCCAGGGTCTCTTGGTGCTTTCTTT
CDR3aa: CASSHPGSLGAFF

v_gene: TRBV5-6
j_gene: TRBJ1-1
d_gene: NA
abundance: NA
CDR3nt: TGTGCCAGCAGCTTTGGGGTAGAAGCTTTCTTT
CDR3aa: CASSFGVEAFF

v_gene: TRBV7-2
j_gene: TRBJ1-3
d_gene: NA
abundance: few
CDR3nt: TGTGCCAGCAGCTTTCAGGGGCCATCCTCTGGAAACACCATATATTTT
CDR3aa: CASSFQGPSSGNTIYF